This T cell receptor beta chain was sequenced during a study of blood T cell repertoires in COVID-19. Study-level background: From T cells, B-cell-depleted T cells, or PBMCs came the material, which was cDNA or gDNA.

Participants were aged about 18 to 90 years, lived in about two dozen US areas, and enrolled virtually. Cohort allocation depended upon clinical history that participants reported. Assay used: immunoSEQ multiplex PCR; TCRdb lists only in-frame clones, some missing. The sample shows just over 350,000 clones, roughly 87% of them seen only once. The source is a woman in her 30s who had recovered from COVID-19. Sequencing was done on a sample of PBMCs or T cells enriched from blood (not recorded which).

CDR3 bases: TGTGCCAGCAGTTACTCGATCGGGACAGGTCAAGAGACCCAGTACTTC. Its translation: CASSYSIGTGQETQYF. The chain carries TRBV6-5 and TRBJ2-5; 8 bases are shared with TRBD1. Losses at the gene ends were 0 bases for V and 2 bases for J; bases not matched to a gene: 5. CDR1 and CDR2 from the germline V gene are MNHEY and SVGAGI. The CDR3 runs to 16 residues.